This T cell receptor beta chain was documented in a study of radiotherapy plus CTLA-4 blockade in lung cancer. Study-level background: Disease control was achieved by over 30% of patients, and objective responses by about 17%.

In chemo-refractory metastatic non-small-cell lung cancer, patients got ipilimumab CTLA-4 blockade together with focal radiation. Libraries were prepared by immunoSEQ multiplex PCR; TCRdb keeps only in-frame clonotypes and omits some of them. The sample comprises roughly 3,000 clones, roughly four fifths of which are singletons, and about a fifth rests with the top ten. The CDR3 length is 16 residues. V shed 8 bases, J shed 3 bases, and the junction held 16 bases outside the gene matches. Germline V lookup: CDR1 MDHEN, CDR2 SYDVKM. Sequencing used tumor tissue, obtained from a patient treated with radiotherapy plus ipilimumab. This chain links TRBV28 with TRBJ2-7; 7 nucleotides line up with TRBD1. The clonotype comes from a human donor with non-small cell lung cancer that progressed on radiotherapy plus ipilimumab. DNA of the CDR3: TGTGCCAGCCTCCCGGACAGGCGGTCGATCAACTACGAGCAGTACTTC. This gives the protein CASLPDRRSINYEQYF. Together with reference TRBV28 and TRBJ2-7, the CDR3 gives the full variable domain: DVKVTQSSRYLVKRTGEKVFLECVQDMDHENMFWYRQDPGLGLRLIYFSYDVKMKEKGDIPEGYSVSREKKERFSLILESASTNQTSMYLCASLPDRRSINYEQYFGPGTRLTVT.